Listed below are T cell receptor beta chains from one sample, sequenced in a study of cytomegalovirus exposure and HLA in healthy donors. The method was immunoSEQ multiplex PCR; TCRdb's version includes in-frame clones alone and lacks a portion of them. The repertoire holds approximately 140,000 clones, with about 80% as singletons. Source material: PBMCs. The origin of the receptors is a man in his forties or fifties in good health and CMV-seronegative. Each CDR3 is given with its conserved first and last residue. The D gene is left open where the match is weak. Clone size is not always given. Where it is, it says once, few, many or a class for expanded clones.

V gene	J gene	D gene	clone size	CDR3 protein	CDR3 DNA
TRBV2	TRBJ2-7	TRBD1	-	CASKAGTGQDYEQYF	TGTGCCAGCAAGGCCGGGACAGGGCAAGACTACGAGCAGTACTTC
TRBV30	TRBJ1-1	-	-	CASAPTFEGYERSEAFF	TGTGCCAGTGCCCCGACTTTCGAGGGATATGAACGGTCTGAAGCTTTCTTT
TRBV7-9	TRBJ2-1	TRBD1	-	CSSSRTGSSYNEQFF	TGTTCCAGCAGCAGGACAGGGAGCTCCTACAATGAGCAGTTCTTC
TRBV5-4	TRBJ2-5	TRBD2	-	CASSLGAGGRETQYF	TGTGCCAGCAGCTTAGGAGCGGGGGGCCGGGAGACCCAGTACTTC
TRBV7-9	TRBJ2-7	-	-	CSSSWASGPYEQYF	TGTTCCAGCAGCTGGGCAAGCGGGCCTTACGAGCAGTACTTC
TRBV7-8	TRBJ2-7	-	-	CASSLDHSTSSYEQYF	TGTGCCAGCAGCTTAGACCACTCAACGAGCTCCTACGAGCAGTACTTC
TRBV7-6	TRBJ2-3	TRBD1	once	CASSSRGTGGLTDTQYF	TGTGCCAGCAGCTCACGTGGGACAGGGGGTTTGACAGATACGCAGTATTTT
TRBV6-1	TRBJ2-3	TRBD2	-	CASSEVAGGPSTDTQYF	TGTGCCAGCAGTGAGGTAGCGGGGGGGCCGAGCACAGATACGCAGTATTTT
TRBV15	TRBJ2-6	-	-	CATSNFDSGIVLTF	TGTGCCACCTCGAACTTCGATTCCGGGATAGTCCTGACTTTC
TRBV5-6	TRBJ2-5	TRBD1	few	CASSLMQGATETQYF	TGTGCCAGCAGCTTGATGCAGGGGGCTACGGAGACCCAGTACTTC
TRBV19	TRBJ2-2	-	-	CATQAGYTGELFF	TGTGCCACCCAGGCAGGGTACACCGGGGAGCTGTTTTTT
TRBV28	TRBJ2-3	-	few	CASIPLGIGTDTQYF	TGTGCCAGCATCCCACTCGGGATTGGCACAGATACGCAGTATTTT
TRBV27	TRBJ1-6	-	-	CASSPRTDSPLHF	TGTGCCAGCAGTCCCCGGACAGATTCACCCCTCCACTTT
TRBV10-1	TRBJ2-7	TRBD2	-	CASSPGTSNEQYF	TGCGCCAGCAGTCCCGGGACTAGTAACGAGCAGTACTTC
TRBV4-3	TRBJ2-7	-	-	CASSQDQVSYEQYF	TGCGCCAGCAGCCAAGACCAGGTTTCCTACGAGCAGTACTTC
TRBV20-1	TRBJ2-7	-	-	CSALALEQYF	TGCAGTGCTTTGGCTTTGGAGCAGTACTTC
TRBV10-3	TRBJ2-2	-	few	CAISDPGEDTGELFF	TGTGCCATCAGTGATCCCGGGGAGGACACCGGGGAGCTGTTTTTT
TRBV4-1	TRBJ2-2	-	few	CASSQGQGLGELFF	TGCGCCAGCAGCCAAGGGCAGGGGCTCGGGGAGCTGTTTTTT
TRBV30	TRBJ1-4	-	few	CAWRAGRGLEKLFF	TGTGCCTGGAGAGCCGGCAGGGGTTTGGAAAAACTGTTTTTT
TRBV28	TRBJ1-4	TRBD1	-	CASSSWTGTVTTNEKLFF	TGTGCCAGCAGTTCTTGGACAGGAACGGTGACAACTAATGAAAAACTGTTTTTT
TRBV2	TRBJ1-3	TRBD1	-	CASSEGGTDGNTIYF	TGTGCCAGCAGTGAAGGGGGGACAGATGGAAACACCATATATTTT
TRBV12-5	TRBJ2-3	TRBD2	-	CASGSGLAGGPSSTDTQYF	TGTGCTAGTGGTTCGGGACTAGCGGGAGGCCCGTCTAGCACAGATACGCAGTATTTT
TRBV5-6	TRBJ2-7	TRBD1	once	CASSSGQGAYEQYF	TGTGCCAGCAGCTCGGGACAGGGAGCCTACGAGCAGTACTTC
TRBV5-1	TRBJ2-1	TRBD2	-	CASSGSGGYNEQFF	TGCGCCAGCAGCGGATCGGGGGGGTACAATGAGCAGTTCTTC
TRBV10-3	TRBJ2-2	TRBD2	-	CAISDAAGREGNTGELFF	TGTGCCATCAGTGACGCGGCGGGGCGGGAGGGAAACACCGGGGAGCTGTTTTTT
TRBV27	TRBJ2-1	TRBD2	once	CASTPGGSYNEQFF	TGTGCCAGCACCCCGGGGGGCTCCTACAATGAGCAGTTCTTC
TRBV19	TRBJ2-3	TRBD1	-	CASSIDRVTDTQYF	TGTGCCAGTAGTATCGACAGGGTCACAGATACGCAGTATTTT
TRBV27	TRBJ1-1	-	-	CASSRSVLKNTEAFF	TGTGCCAGCAGCCGCAGTGTGCTGAAGAACACTGAAGCTTTCTTT
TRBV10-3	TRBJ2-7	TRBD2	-	CAISAFGTSGSKYEQYF	TGTGCCATCAGTGCCTTCGGGACTAGCGGGAGTAAATACGAGCAGTACTTC
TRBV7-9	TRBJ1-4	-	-	CASSPGGIELFF	TGTGCCAGCAGCCCGGGCGGGATCGAACTGTTTTTT
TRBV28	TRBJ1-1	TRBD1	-	CASVGDRVNTEAFF	TGTGCCAGCGTAGGGGACAGGGTGAACACTGAAGCTTTCTTT
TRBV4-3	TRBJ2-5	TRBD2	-	CASSQEWMAAGETQYF	TGCGCCAGCAGCCAAGAGTGGATGGCAGCGGGGGAGACCCAGTACTTC
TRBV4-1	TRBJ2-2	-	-	CASSQAPLNTGELFF	TGCGCCAGCAGCCAAGCCCCCCTGAACACCGGGGAGCTGTTTTTT
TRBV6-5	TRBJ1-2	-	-	CASSQSGLNYGYTF	TGTGCCAGCAGTCAATCGGGACTTAACTATGGCTACACCTTC
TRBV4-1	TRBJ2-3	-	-	CASSQVMSSGTDTQYF	TGCGCCAGCAGCCAAGTGATGTCCAGCGGCACAGATACGCAGTATTTT
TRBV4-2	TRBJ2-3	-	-	CASSQVPRGTLTDTQYF	TGTGCCAGCAGCCAAGTTCCTCGGGGAACTCTCACAGATACGCAGTATTTT